Listed here is a single T cell receptor beta chain. This entry comes from a study of graft-versus-host responses after intestinal transplantation. CDR1 is SNHLY, CDR2 FYNNEI, per germline. V lost 11 bases to trimming and J lost 4 bases; unmatched junction nucleotides: 8. The CDR3 consists of 13 residues. Whole-study findings and limits: The authors found GvH clones in recipient marrow, some appearing first in ileum or blood.

Some clones are missing from TCRdb's copy, which holds only in-frame ones; the method was immunoSEQ multiplex PCR. The data show 20,000 or so clones, under 50% seen once. This receptor was taken from a human patient who received an intestinal transplant. Material: alloreactive CD4+ T cells from a mixed lymphocyte reaction culture, obtained before intestinal transplant. Subset described: CFSE-low proliferating T cells sorted from approximately 6-day pre-transplant mixed lymphocyte reaction (GvH or HvG direction). The V gene is TRBV2, the J gene TRBJ2-3; 8 bases map to TRBD2. CDR3 DNA sequence: TGTGCCGGCTATAAGCGGGGGCCAGATACGCAGTATTTT. Encoded protein: CAGYKRGPDTQYF.